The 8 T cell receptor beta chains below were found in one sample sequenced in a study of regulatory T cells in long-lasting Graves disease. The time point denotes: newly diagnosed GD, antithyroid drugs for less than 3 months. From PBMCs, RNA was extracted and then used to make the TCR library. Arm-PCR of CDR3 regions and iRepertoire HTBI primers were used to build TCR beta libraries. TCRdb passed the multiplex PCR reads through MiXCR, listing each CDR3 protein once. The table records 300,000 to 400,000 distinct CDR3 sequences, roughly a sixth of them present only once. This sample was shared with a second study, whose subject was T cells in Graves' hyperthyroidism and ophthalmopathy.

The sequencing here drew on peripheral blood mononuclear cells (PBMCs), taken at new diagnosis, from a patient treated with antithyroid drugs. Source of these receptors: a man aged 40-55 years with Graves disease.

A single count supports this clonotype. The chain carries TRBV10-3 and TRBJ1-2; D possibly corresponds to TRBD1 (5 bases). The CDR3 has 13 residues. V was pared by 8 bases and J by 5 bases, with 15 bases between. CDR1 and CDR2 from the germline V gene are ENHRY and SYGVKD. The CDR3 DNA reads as TGTGCCATCTCTCGTAATGGGGCTTATGGCTACACCTTC. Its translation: CAISRNGAYGYTF.

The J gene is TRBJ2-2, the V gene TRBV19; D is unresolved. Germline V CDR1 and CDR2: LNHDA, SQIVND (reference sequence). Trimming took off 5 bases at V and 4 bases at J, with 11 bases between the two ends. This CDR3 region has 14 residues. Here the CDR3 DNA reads TGTGCCAGTAGTCCGATGGCTAGCACCGGGGAGCTGTTTTTT. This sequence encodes CASSPMASTGELFF.

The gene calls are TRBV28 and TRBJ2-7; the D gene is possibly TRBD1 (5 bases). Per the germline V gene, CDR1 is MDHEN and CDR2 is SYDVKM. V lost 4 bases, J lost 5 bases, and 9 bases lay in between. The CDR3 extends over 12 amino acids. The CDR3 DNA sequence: TGTGCCAGCAGTTCAGGGATCCACGAGCAGTACTTC. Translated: CASSSGIHEQYF.

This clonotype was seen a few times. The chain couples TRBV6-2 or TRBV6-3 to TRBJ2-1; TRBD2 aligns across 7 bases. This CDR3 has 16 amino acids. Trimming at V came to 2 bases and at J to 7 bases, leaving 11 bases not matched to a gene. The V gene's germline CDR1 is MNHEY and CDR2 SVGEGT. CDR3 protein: CASSYIQSGVGNEQFF. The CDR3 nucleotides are TGTGCCAGCAGTTACATTCAGAGCGGGGTGGGGAATGAGCAGTTCTTC.

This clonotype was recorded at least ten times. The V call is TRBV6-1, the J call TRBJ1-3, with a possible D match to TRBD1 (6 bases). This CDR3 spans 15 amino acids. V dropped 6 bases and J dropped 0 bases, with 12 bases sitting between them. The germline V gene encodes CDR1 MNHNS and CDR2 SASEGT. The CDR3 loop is CASRQQGYSGNTIYF. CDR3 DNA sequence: TGTGCCAGCAGACAACAGGGCTACTCTGGAAACACCATATATTTT.

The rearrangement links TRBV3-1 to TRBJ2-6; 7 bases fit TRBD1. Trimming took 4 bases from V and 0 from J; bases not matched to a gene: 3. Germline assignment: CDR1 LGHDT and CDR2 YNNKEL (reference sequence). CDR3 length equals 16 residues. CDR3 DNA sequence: TGTGCCAGCAGCCGGGACAGAATCTCTGGGGCCAACGTCCTGACTTTC. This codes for CASSRDRISGANVLTF. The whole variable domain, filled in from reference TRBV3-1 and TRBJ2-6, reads DTAVSQTPKYLVTQMGNDKSIKCEQNLGHDTMYWYKQDSKKFLKIMFSYNNKELIINETVPNRFSPKSPDKAHLNLHINSLELGDSAVYFCASSRDRISGANVLTFGAGSRLTVL.

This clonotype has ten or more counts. The CDR3 coding sequence is TGTGCCAGCAGTTTTTCTGGCACCACGCAGTATTTT. Translated: CASSFSGTTQYF. J is TRBJ2-3 and V is TRBV27; D not certain. The CDR3 sequence is 12 residues long. Germline lookup yields CDR1 MNHEY and CDR2 SMNVEV (reference sequence). V shed 3 bases and J shed 9 bases, with 10 bases lying between them.

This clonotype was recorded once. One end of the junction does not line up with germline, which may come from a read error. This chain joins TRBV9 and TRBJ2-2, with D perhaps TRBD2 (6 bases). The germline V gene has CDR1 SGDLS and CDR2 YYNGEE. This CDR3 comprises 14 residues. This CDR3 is CAGSVVPGGGELFF. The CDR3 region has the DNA TGTGCCGGCAGCGTAGTGCCAGGAGGGGGGGAGCTGTTTTTT.